This T cell receptor (beta chain) was captured by sequencing in a study of T cells in Graves' hyperthyroidism and ophthalmopathy. This clonotype was detected many times. The V and J ends lost 6 bases and 5 bases respectively, with 17 bases between them. The CDR3 runs to 15 residues. From germline, CDR1 is SGHRS and CDR2 YFSETQ. Amplified regions were TCR beta CDR3 sequences from RNA transcripts. HTBI primers drove first-round RT-PCR of the TCR CDR3. TCRdb ran MiXCR on the multiplex PCR reads and lists one entry per CDR3 protein. The data show more than 500,000 distinct CDR3 sequences, with about 15% seen just once and about 4.5% held by the top ten. With duration under 3 months, ophthalmopathy was active: Clinical Activity Score at least 3, NOSPECS at least 4.

This sequence originates from a woman aged 40 to 50 with Graves' ophthalmopathy. Source material: blood. This chain connects TRBV5-1 to TRBJ2-2; possibly TRBD1 for D (6 bases). CDR3 in DNA: TGCGCCAGCACCCGACAGGACTCGAGTACCGGGGAGCTGTTTTTT. It translates to CASTRQDSSTGELFF. The full variable domain, with the rest looked up from reference TRBV5-1 and TRBJ2-2, is KAGVTQTPRYLIKTRGQQVTLSCSPISGHRSVSWYQQTPGQGLQFLFEYFSETQRNKGNFPGRFSGRQFSNSRSEMNVSTLELGDSALYLCASTRQDSSTGELFFGEGSRLTVL.